A single sample is the source of the 21 T cell receptor beta chains below, sequenced in a study of cytomegalovirus exposure and HLA in healthy donors listed by TCRdb under 2017. The library was produced with the immunoSEQ multiplex PCR assay. The multiplex PCR relied on a mix of 60 forward primers for TCR Vbeta segments and 13 reverse primers for TCR Jbeta segments. TCRdb holds this immuneACCESS table with in-frame rearrangements only. Some clones are missing; in checked studies, unresolved V genes explain under half, and the rest has no known cause. This sample comprises 140,000 or so clones, approximately 74% of them detected only once. Clones ranked in the top ten supply 4.3% of the sample. The specimen sequenced was PBMCs. The receptors were gathered from a man between 18 and 35 years old in good health and CMV-seropositive.

The CDR3 nucleotides read TGTGCCAGCAGTGTATTAGAGAACACTGAAGCTTTCTTT. Translating it yields CASSVLENTEAFF. J is TRBJ1-1 and V is TRBV6-4; no reliable D call. Trimming took off 4 bases at V and 1 base at J, with 7 bases between the two ends. Germline assignment: CDR1 MRHNA and CDR2 SNTAGT. The CDR3 covers 13 residues.

There are a few counts of this clone. The chain uses TRBV4-1 and TRBJ2-2; no clear D. V gave up 4 bases and J gave up 6 bases, with 6 bases separating them. CDR1 and CDR2 from the germline V gene are MGHRA and YSYEKL. The length of the CDR3 is 12 residues. The CDR3 here is CASSPYPGELFF. The DNA for the CDR3 is TGCGCCAGCAGCCCTTATCCCGGGGAGCTGTTTTTT.

Only one count was recorded for this clone. The V call is TRBV28, the J call TRBJ1-5; a possible D gene is TRBD1 (6 bases). Trimming left V 6 bases short and J 0 bases short, with 15 bases between. The V gene's germline CDR1 is MDHEN and CDR2 SYDVKM. The CDR3 totals 16 residues. In nucleotides, the CDR3 is TGTGCCAGCAGCGAGGGGGTTGGGGCTAGCAATCAGCCCCAGCATTTT. Its translation: CASSEGVGASNQPQHF.

The chain uses TRBV6-5 and TRBJ1-1; 12 nucleotides line up with TRBD1. Germline V gene sequence: CDR1 MNHEY, CDR2 SVGAGI. Unmatched junction bases numbered 4, after V lost 6 bases and J lost 2 bases. The CDR3 runs 15 residues. The chain's CDR3 is CASRGQGAYNTEAFF. The CDR3, as DNA: TGTGCCAGCAGGGGACAGGGGGCGTACAACACTGAAGCTTTCTTT.

The rearrangement uses TRBV19 and TRBJ2-7; D perhaps matches TRBD2 (5 bases). The germline gives CDR1 LNHDA, CDR2 SQIVND (reference sequence). CDR3 length: 14 amino acids. The ends were cut back, 10 bases at V and 5 bases at J, with 21 bases in the middle. This CDR3 is CATSPGKFGDEQYF. The CDR3 region has the DNA TGTGCCACTTCCCCGGGGAAATTTGGCGACGAGCAGTACTTC.

The chain is built from TRBV6-5 and TRBJ1-1, with 9 bases matching TRBD1. The CDR3 covers 12 residues. CDR1 and CDR2 (germline): MNHEY, SVGAGI. The ends lost 6 bases at V and 6 bases at J; junction bases unmatched: 2. The DNA of the CDR3 is TGTGCCAGCAGACGGACAGGGGCTGAAGCTTTCTTT. Translation gives CASRRTGAEAFF.

The chain links TRBV6-5 to TRBJ1-5; TRBD1 matches 7 bases. V lost 6 bases and J lost 5; bases outside the gene matches: 7. This CDR3 spans 14 amino acids. Germline loops: CDR1 MNHEY, CDR2 SVGAGI. The CDR3 reads CASSPLGQDQPQHF. The CDR3 DNA follows: TGTGCCAGCAGCCCGCTCGGACAGGATCAGCCCCAGCATTTT.

The sample holds one count of this clone. This chain links TRBV27 with TRBJ1-4, with D hard to call. The CDR3 loop spans 15 amino acids. V lost 1 base to trimming and J lost 0 bases, with 6 bases between them. Germline V gene data show CDR1 as MNHEY and CDR2 as SMNVEV (reference sequence). CDR3 DNA sequence: TGTGCCAGCAGTTTATTGGGCGCAACTAATGAAAAACTGTTTTTT. Its protein product is CASSLLGATNEKLFF.

This clone was found a few times. The rearrangement links TRBV7-9 to TRBJ2-1, with 9 bases identical to TRBD2. The CDR3 length is 15 residues. Germline V gene data show CDR1 as SEHNR and CDR2 as FQNEAQ (reference sequence). Trimming took 1 base from V and 8 from J; bases not matched to a gene: 6. Written as DNA, the CDR3 is TGTGCCAGCAGCTTAGGGGCTAGCGGGATGGATGAGCAGTTCTTC. The encoded protein is CASSLGASGMDEQFF.

This clone appeared a single time. The rearrangement links TRBV19 to TRBJ2-7; a weak D match, TRBD1 (6 bases). The CDR3 totals 14 residues. Germline CDR1 and CDR2: LNHDA and SQIVND (reference sequence). Trimming removed 10 bases at V and 4 bases at J, with 20 bases between. The CDR3 DNA is TGTGCCACCACACCCCGGGACACGACGTACGAGCAGTACTTC. It translates to CATTPRDTTYEQYF. The full variable domain, completed using reference TRBV19 and TRBJ2-7, is DGGITQSPKYLFRKEGQNVTLSCEQNLNHDAMYWYRQDPGQGLRLIYYSQIVNDFQKGDIAEGYSVSREKKESFPLTVTSAQKNPTAFYLCATTPRDTTYEQYFGPGTRLTVT.

This clone was seen only a few times. V is TRBV7-2 and J is TRBJ1-3; D is possibly TRBD1 (6 bases). The V end lost 4 bases, the J end lost 0 bases, and 16 bases lay between the germline ends. Germline CDR1 SGHTA, CDR2 FQGNSA. The CDR3 length is 17 residues. The CDR3 is CASSSAHRASSGNTIYF. The CDR3 coding sequence is TGTGCCAGCAGCTCAGCTCACAGGGCAAGCTCTGGAAACACCATATATTTT.

This clone was counted once. The chain combines TRBV28 with TRBJ2-1, with D perhaps matching TRBD2 (5 bases). Trimming pared 3 bases from V and 6 bases from J, leaving 15 bases between. The CDR3 runs to 15 residues. In germline, CDR1 is MDHEN, CDR2 SYDVKM. Here the CDR3 reads CASSFSSLGVNEQFF. In DNA, the CDR3 is TGTGCCAGCAGTTTCTCTAGCCTCGGAGTCAATGAGCAGTTCTTC. The whole variable domain, filled in from reference TRBV28 and TRBJ2-1, reads DVKVTQSSRYLVKRTGEKVFLECVQDMDHENMFWYRQDPGLGLRLIYFSYDVKMKEKGDIPEGYSVSREKKERFSLILESASTNQTSMYLCASSFSSLGVNEQFFGPGTRLTVL.

The rearrangement joins TRBV20-1 to TRBJ2-1; 9 bases are shared with TRBD1. From germline, CDR1 is DFQATT and CDR2 SNEGSKA (reference sequence). Germline trimming cut 6 bases from V and 10 bases from J; bases unmatched to any gene: 4. The CDR3 length is 11 residues. The CDR3, as DNA: TGCAGTGCAGAGGGGACAGGGGAGCAGTTCTTC. Its protein product is CSAEGTGEQFF.

The chain is built from TRBV6-1 and TRBJ1-1; the match to TRBD1 covers 7 bases. Germline CDR1 is MNHNS and CDR2 is SASEGT. The CDR3 extends over 14 amino acids. V lost 6 bases, J lost 0 bases, and 4 bases stayed unmatched. CDR3 residues: CASSGTDMNTEAFF. CDR3 bases: TGTGCCAGCAGCGGGACAGACATGAACACTGAAGCTTTCTTT.

The V call is TRBV10-2, the J call TRBJ2-5; D is unclear. The V and J ends lost 2 bases and 5 bases respectively, with 12 bases between them. CDR1 is WSHSY, CDR2 SAAADI, per germline. This CDR3 spans 14 amino acids. This chain's CDR3 is CASSETRILETQYF. CDR3 in DNA: TGCGCCAGCAGTGAGACCAGAATTCTGGAGACCCAGTACTTC.

V gene TRBV29-1 combines with J gene TRBJ2-2; TRBD2 agrees at 8 bases. The CDR3 sequence is 14 residues long. The germline gives CDR1 SQVTM, CDR2 ANQGSEA. V shed 7 bases, J shed 4 bases, and the junction held 8 bases outside the gene matches. The CDR3 here is CSARGGAVTGELFF. In nucleotides, the CDR3 is TGCAGCGCCCGGGGGGGGGCTGTCACCGGGGAGCTGTTTTTT.

The V and J genes are TRBV6-5 and TRBJ2-3; tentatively, D is TRBD1 (6 bases). Germline assignment: CDR1 MNHEY and CDR2 SVGAGI. The V and J ends lost 2 bases and 6 bases respectively, with 15 bases between them. The CDR3 loop spans 15 amino acids. In nucleotides, the CDR3 is TGTGCCAGCAGTTACGGAGACAGGAGAATGGATACGCAGTATTTT. Translated: CASSYGDRRMDTQYF.

There are a few counts of this clone. The genes are TRBV5-6 and TRBJ2-7, with 7 bases fitting TRBD2. The germline V gene has CDR1 SGHDT and CDR2 YYEEEE. The ends lost 4 bases at V and 11 bases at J; junction bases unmatched: 6. This CDR3 is built from 11 residues. CDR3 bases: TGTGCCAGCAGCCACCGGACTAGAGAGTACTTC. Protein sequence: CASSHRTREYF.

The CDR3, as DNA: TGTGCCAGCAGTTCGACAGGACAAGGGGGCGGCTACACCTTC. This encodes CASSSTGQGGGYTF. This rearrangement joins TRBV28 to TRBJ1-2, with 7 bases fitting TRBD1. V lost 4 bases to trimming and J lost 8 bases; unmatched junction nucleotides: 10. The CDR3 consists of 14 residues. CDR1 and CDR2 (germline): MDHEN, SYDVKM.

The table lists this clone with a few counts. This rearrangement joins TRBV6-1 to TRBJ2-7; D may be TRBD2 (6 bases). The V end lost 7 bases, the J end lost 7 bases, and 17 bases lay between the germline ends. CDR1 is MNHNS and CDR2 is SASEGT in the germline V gene. The CDR3 covers 13 residues. The CDR3 coding sequence is TGTGCCAGCACCACACAGGCCCGGGGGGAGCAGTACTTC. The encoded protein is CASTTQARGEQYF.

In this sample, this clone turned up a few times. The gene calls are TRBV7-2 and TRBJ2-7, with 7 bases that match TRBD2. Germline trimming cut 2 bases from V and 6 bases from J; bases unmatched to any gene: 13. Germline assignment: CDR1 SGHTA and CDR2 FQGNSA. There are 16 residues in the CDR3. CDR3 coding DNA: TGTGCCAGCAGCTTACGGGGGGACTTGGGGTTCGTCGAGCAGTACTTC. This gives the protein CASSLRGDLGFVEQYF.